A single sample gave rise to the 10 T cell receptor beta chains below, sequenced in a study of blood T cell repertoires in COVID-19. Only in-frame clones appear in the TCRdb table, and some are missing; sequencing was by immunoSEQ multiplex PCR. The data show 160,000 or so clones, with about 83% seen just once and about 15% held by the top ten. The sequenced sample was peripheral blood. The receptors stem from a woman aged 80 or over with acute or convalescent COVID-19.

V and J are TRBV5-1 and TRBJ2-1; possible D gene TRBD2, 5 bases. Deletions cut 0 bases from V and 7 bases from J, with 20 bases between. The CDR3 has 17 amino acids. Germline V gives CDR1 SGHRS, CDR2 YFSETQ. CDR3 in amino acids: CASSLAPLRAQGNEQFF. In nucleotides, the CDR3 is TGCGCCAGCAGCTTGGCCCCGCTGCGGGCCCAAGGGAATGAGCAGTTCTTC.

V is TRBV7-2 and J is TRBJ2-3; 10 nucleotides line up with TRBD2. The CDR3 is made up of 16 amino acids. CDR1 is SGHTA and CDR2 is FQGNSA in the germline V gene. Trimming at V came to 4 bases and at J to 4 bases, leaving 8 bases not matched to a gene. The CDR3 loop is CASSSTASGGSDTQYF. The CDR3, as DNA: TGTGCCAGCAGCTCCACGGCTAGCGGGGGTTCAGATACGCAGTATTTT.

This clone has more than one count but fewer than ten. This chain links TRBV28 with TRBJ1-2; no clear D. The CDR3 covers 15 residues. Deletions cut 4 bases from V and 8 bases from J, with 20 bases between. Germline CDR1 and CDR2: MDHEN and SYDVKM. The CDR3 DNA reads TGTGCCAGCAGTTCCCCCCGAGGAGGGATGTACGGCTACACCTTC. Its translation: CASSSPRGGMYGYTF.

This chain links TRBV5-6 with TRBJ1-1; D gene uncertain. Between the trimmed V and J ends, which lost 0 bases and 0 bases, there was a span of 15 bases. This CDR3 has 17 amino acids. CDR1 SGHDT and CDR2 YYEEEE come from the germline V gene. The CDR3 spells CASSLALRGNMNTEAFF. The CDR3 nucleotides are TGTGCCAGCAGCTTGGCATTAAGAGGAAACATGAACACTGAAGCTTTCTTT.

The rearrangement uses TRBV5-6 and TRBJ1-1, with TRBD1 matching 7 bases. J was trimmed by 3 bases and V by 3 bases; bases with no gene match: 2. The V gene's germline CDR1 is SGHDT and CDR2 YYEEEE. CDR3 length: 13 residues. DNA of the CDR3: TGTGCCAGCAGCTCCGGGACAGACACTGAAGCTTTCTTT. This translates into CASSSGTDTEAFF.

The CDR3 DNA is TGCGCCAGCGCCGGACAGGGGGCAACCGGGGAGCTGTTTTTT. Translation gives CASAGQGATGELFF. The genes are TRBV5-1 and TRBJ2-2, with TRBD1 matching 11 bases. J lost 5 bases, V lost 7 bases, and 4 bases had no gene match. This CDR3 is built from 14 residues. Germline V lookup: CDR1 SGHRS, CDR2 YFSETQ.

This rearrangement joins TRBV30 to TRBJ1-2; D possibly corresponds to TRBD1 (5 bases). Germline assignment: CDR1 GTSNPN and CDR2 SVGIG (reference sequence). The germline V and J ends were trimmed by 3 bases and 3 bases, with 14 bases remaining between them. CDR3 length: 14 amino acids. This CDR3 is CAWSPAGRYYGYTF. The CDR3 bases are TGTGCCTGGAGCCCGGCAGGGCGCTACTATGGCTACACCTTC.

The CDR3 coding sequence is TGTGCCAGTAGCCCGAGTAGCGGGGATTCCTACGAGCAGTACTTC. As protein: CASSPSSGDSYEQYF. The chain has TRBV19 and TRBJ2-7; 8 nucleotides match TRBD2. The CDR3 runs 15 residues. Germline lookup yields CDR1 LNHDA and CDR2 SQIVND (reference sequence). The ends lost 6 bases at V and 1 base at J; junction bases unmatched: 8.

The chain is built from TRBV5-1 and TRBJ1-2; 8 positions match TRBD1. This CDR3 comprises 12 residues. Germline trimming cut 4 bases from V and 6 bases from J; bases unmatched to any gene: 2. The germline V gene encodes CDR1 SGHRS and CDR2 YFSETQ. CDR3 residues: CASSVTGDGYTF. CDR3 nucleotide sequence: TGCGCCAGCAGCGTGACAGGGGATGGCTACACCTTC.

This sequence joins TRBV19 and TRBJ1-1, with TRBD1 as a possible D gene (6 bases). There are 14 residues in the CDR3. V shed 5 bases and J shed 1 base, with 11 bases lying between them. Looked up from germline, CDR1 is LNHDA and CDR2 is SQIVND (reference sequence). The CDR3, as DNA: TGTGCCAGTAGTGTACAGGGACAGAACACTGAAGCTTTCTTT. Amino acid sequence: CASSVQGQNTEAFF.